The 10 T cell receptor beta chains below all came from one sample that was sequenced in a study of cytomegalovirus exposure and HLA in healthy donors. The PCR was carried out with 60 Vbeta primers and 13 Jbeta primers. Here immunoSEQ multiplex PCR was the method, and the copy in TCRdb shows in-frame clones only, minus some. This sample has about 170,000 clones; roughly four fifths occur once, and the top ten carry about 1.9%. Sample: PBMCs. These TCRs come from a woman under 40 in good health and CMV-seropositive.

V and J are TRBV4-1 and TRBJ2-7; possible D gene TRBD1, 5 bases. The CDR3 length is 12 residues. The germline gives CDR1 MGHRA, CDR2 YSYEKL. V was pared by 6 bases and J by 1 base, with 7 bases between. CDR3 in amino acids: CASRGLSYEQYF. CDR3 coding DNA: TGCGCCAGCAGGGGGCTATCCTACGAGCAGTACTTC.

This chain joins TRBV4-3 and TRBJ2-2; tentative D call: TRBD2 (5 bases). V gave up 0 bases and J gave up 7 bases, with 18 bases separating them. CDR1 and CDR2 (germline): LGHNA, YSLEER. The CDR3 is 17 residues long. CDR3: CASSQDPVEGRSGELFF. The CDR3 DNA reads TGCGCCAGCAGCCAAGACCCCGTTGAGGGTAGGAGCGGGGAGCTGTTTTTT.

The chain carries TRBV7-2 and TRBJ1-2; D perhaps matches TRBD1 (5 bases). Trimming cost V 2 bases and J 7 bases, with 11 bases left between them. This CDR3 is built from 13 residues. Per the germline V gene, CDR1 is SGHTA and CDR2 is FQGNSA. The CDR3 sequence is CASSLIGAGGYTF. As DNA, the CDR3 is TGTGCCAGCAGCTTAATTGGGGCTGGTGGCTACACCTTC.

The chain uses TRBV7-2 and TRBJ2-7; 12 bases map to TRBD2. The CDR3 contains 17 residues. V was pared by 0 bases and J by 7 bases, with 10 bases of the junction left unmatched. Per the germline V gene, CDR1 is SGHTA and CDR2 is FQGNSA. CDR3 in DNA: TGTGCCAGCAGCTTAGCGCCGGGACTAGCGGGCCGTGGGGAGCAGTACTTC. Translating gives CASSLAPGLAGRGEQYF.

CDR3 loop: CASSVQVRNSPLHF. CDR3 nucleotides: TGTGCCAGCAGCGTTCAGGTTCGAAATTCACCCCTCCACTTT. The rearrangement joins TRBV7-8 to TRBJ1-6; D not resolved. The V end was cut by 5 bases, the J end by 7 bases, with 12 bases between. CDR1 and CDR2 from the germline V gene are SGHVS and FQNEAQ. The CDR3 contains 14 residues.

This chain joins TRBV6-5 and TRBJ2-5, with 8 bases matching TRBD2. The last part of the DNA fits TRBJ2-7 better; the J call may be wrong. This CDR3 is 12 amino acids long. Germline V gene data show CDR1 as MNHEY and CDR2 as SVGAGI. The chain's CDR3 is CASRGLAYEQYF. The CDR3 bases are TGTGCCAGCAGGGGACTAGCCTACGAGCAGTACTTC.

The V call is TRBV4-1, the J call TRBJ1-1; D remains ambiguous. Germline-derived CDR1 and CDR2 are MGHRA and YSYEKL. This CDR3 contains 12 residues. With 0 bases removed from V and 10 bases from J, the gap between germline ends came to 9 bases. Written as DNA, the CDR3 is TGCGCCAGCAGCCAAGATGCCGTGAGAGCTTTCTTT. It is translated as CASSQDAVRAFF.

The chain recombines TRBV7-8 with TRBJ2-4; TRBD1 matches 11 bases. Germline lookup yields CDR1 SGHVS and CDR2 FQNEAQ. CDR3 size: 18 residues. V gave up 5 bases and J gave up 8 bases; unmatched junction bases: 17. The CDR3 sequence: CASSPLSSGQGAKDIQYF. Written as DNA, the CDR3 is TGTGCCAGCAGCCCCCTAAGTTCCGGACAGGGGGCGAAGGACATTCAGTACTTC.

This clone is a singleton in its sample. J is TRBJ2-7 and V is TRBV5-4, with D maybe TRBD2 (7 bases). V was cut by 0 bases and J by 6 bases, with 10 bases left in between. Germline CDR1 SGHNT, CDR2 YYREEE (reference sequence). CDR3 length: 13 amino acids. CDR3 loop: CASSLGGGLEQYF. CDR3 in DNA: TGTGCCAGCAGCTTGGGGGGGGGCCTCGAGCAGTACTTC.

The genes are TRBV5-4 and TRBJ1-1, with TRBD1 matching over 7 bases. The CDR3 is 12 amino acids. Germline values: CDR1 SGHNT, CDR2 YYREEE (reference sequence). Trimming removed 0 bases from V and 10 bases from J; junction bases left unmatched: 3. The CDR3, as DNA: TGTGCCAGCAGCTTGGAGGCAGGGGGAGCTTTCTTT. Encoded protein: CASSLEAGGAFF.